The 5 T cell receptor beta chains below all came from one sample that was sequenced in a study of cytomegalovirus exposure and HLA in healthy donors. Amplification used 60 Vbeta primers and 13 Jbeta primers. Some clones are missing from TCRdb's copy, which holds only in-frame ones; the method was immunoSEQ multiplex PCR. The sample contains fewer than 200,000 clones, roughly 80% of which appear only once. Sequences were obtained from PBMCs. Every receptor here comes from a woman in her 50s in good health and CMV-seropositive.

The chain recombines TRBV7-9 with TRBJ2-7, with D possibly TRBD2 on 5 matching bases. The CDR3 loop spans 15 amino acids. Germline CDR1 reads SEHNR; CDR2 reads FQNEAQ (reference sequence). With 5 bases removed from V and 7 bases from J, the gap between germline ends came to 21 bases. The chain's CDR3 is CASSPGIDPLREQYF. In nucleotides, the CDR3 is TGTGCCAGCAGCCCCGGGATTGATCCCCTACGTGAGCAGTACTTC.

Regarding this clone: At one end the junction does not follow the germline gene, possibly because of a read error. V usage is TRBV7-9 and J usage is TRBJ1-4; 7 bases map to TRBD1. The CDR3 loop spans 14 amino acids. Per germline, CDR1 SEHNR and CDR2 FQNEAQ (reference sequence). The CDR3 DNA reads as TGTTCCAGCAGCCCTCGACAGGGAGAACGAAAACTGTTTTTT. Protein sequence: CSSSPRQGERKLFF.

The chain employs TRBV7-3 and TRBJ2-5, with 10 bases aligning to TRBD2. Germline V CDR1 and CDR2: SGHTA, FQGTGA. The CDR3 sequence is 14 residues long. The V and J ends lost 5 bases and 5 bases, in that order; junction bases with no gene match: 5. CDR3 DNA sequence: TGTGCCAGCAGCCCTAGCGGGAGCGGGGAGACCCAGTACTTC. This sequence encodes CASSPSGSGETQYF.

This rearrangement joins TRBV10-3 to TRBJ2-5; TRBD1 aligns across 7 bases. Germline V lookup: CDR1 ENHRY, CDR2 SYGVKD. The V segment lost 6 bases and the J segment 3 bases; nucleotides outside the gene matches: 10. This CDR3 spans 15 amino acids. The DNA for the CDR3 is TGTGCCATCAGCCCCCGGACAGGTGATAAAGAGACCCAGTACTTC. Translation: CAISPRTGDKETQYF.

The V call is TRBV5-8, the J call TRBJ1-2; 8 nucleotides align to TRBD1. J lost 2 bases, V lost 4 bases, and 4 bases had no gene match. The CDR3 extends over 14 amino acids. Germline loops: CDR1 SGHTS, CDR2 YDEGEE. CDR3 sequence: CASSPGQANYGYTF. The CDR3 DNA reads TGTGCCAGCAGCCCGGGACAGGCGAACTATGGCTACACCTTC. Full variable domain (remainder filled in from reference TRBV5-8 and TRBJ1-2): EAGVTQSPTHLIKTRGQQATLRCSPISGHTSVYWYQQALGLGLQFLLWYDEGEERNRGNFPPRFSGRQFPNYSSELNVNALELEDSALYLCASSPGQANYGYTFGSGTRLTVV.